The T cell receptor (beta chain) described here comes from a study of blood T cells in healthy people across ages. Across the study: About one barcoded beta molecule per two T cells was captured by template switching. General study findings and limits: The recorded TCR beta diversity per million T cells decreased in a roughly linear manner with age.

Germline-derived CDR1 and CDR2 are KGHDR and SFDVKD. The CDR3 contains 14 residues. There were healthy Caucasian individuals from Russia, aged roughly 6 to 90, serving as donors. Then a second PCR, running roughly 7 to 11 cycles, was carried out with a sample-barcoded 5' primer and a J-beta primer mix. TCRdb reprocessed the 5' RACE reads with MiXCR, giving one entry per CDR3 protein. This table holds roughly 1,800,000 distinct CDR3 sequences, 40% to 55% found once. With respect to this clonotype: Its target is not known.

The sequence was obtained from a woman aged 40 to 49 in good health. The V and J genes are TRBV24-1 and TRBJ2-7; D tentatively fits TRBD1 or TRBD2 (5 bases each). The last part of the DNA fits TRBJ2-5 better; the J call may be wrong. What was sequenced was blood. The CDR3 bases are TGTGCCACCAGTGACGGGACCGCTAAAGAGACCCAGTACTTC. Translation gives CATSDGTAKETQYF.